This TCR beta chain stems from a study of blood T cell repertoires in COVID-19. Study-level information: Nucleic acid was either cDNA or gDNA, and it came from T cells, B-cell-depleted T cells, or PBMCs.

The CDR3 has 17 amino acids. Germline V gene sequence: CDR1 SGHTA, CDR2 FQGNSA. V shed 0 bases, J shed 8 bases, and the junction held 7 bases outside the gene matches. Original processing methods: Scientists estimated how many nucleated cells there were by amplifying reference gene primers. The data were produced by immunoSEQ multiplex PCR, yet TCRdb's version contains in-frame clones alone and is incomplete. The V and J calls and the clone size are those of that table, but D and trimming were determined from the DNA. This sample has 50,000 to 65,000 clones, with 70% to 90% found just once. The receptor was derived from a man aged 45-65 years with active COVID-19. Sequences were obtained from peripheral blood. This chain links TRBV7-2 with TRBJ2-3; 14 bases line up with TRBD2. The CDR3 DNA reads TGTGCCAGCAGCTTAGCGACTAGCGGGGGGGCCTATAGTACGCAGTATTTT. It specifies CASSLATSGGAYSTQYF.